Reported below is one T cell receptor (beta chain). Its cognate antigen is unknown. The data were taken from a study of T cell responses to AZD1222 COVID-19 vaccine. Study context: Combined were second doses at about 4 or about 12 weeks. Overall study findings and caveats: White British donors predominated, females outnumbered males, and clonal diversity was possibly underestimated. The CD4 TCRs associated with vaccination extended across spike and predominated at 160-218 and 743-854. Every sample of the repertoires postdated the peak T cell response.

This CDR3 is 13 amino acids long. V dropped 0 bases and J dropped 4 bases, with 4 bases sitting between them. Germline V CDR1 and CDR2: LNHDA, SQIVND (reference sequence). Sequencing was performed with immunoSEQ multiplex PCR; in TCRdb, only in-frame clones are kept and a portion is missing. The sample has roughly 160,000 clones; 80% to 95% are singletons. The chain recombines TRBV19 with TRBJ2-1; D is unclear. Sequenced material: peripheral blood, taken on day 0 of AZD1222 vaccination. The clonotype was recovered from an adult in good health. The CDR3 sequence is CASSIDKYNEQFF. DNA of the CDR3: TGTGCCAGTAGTATAGATAAATACAATGAGCAGTTCTTC.